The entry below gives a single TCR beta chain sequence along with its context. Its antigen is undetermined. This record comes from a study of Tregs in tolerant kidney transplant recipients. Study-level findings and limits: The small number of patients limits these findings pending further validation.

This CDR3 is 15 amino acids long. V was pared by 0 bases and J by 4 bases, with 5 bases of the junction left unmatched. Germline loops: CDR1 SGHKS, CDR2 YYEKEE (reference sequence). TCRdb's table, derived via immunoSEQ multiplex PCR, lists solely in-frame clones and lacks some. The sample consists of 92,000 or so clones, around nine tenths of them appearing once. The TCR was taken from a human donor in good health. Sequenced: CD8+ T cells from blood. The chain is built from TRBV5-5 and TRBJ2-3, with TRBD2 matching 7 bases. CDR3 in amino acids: CASSLEGGGADTQYF. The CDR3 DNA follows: TGTGCCAGCAGCTTGGAAGGTGGGGGGGCAGATACGCAGTATTTT.